Each of the 12 T cell receptor beta chains below was sequenced from the same sample in a study of CD8 T cells in Susac syndrome. cDNA came from about 0.46 to 1 ug RNA primed by random hexamers. TCRdb ran MiXCR on the immunoSEQ multiplex PCR reads and lists one entry per CDR3 protein. The sample yields 250,000 to 300,000 distinct CDR3 sequences, approximately 85% seen once. Sample: CD8+ T cells from PBMCs. The receptors come from a human donor with multiple sclerosis.

The chain has TRBV30 and TRBJ1-1; 10 bases align to TRBD1. Germline V gene sequence: CDR1 GTSNPN, CDR2 SVGIG (reference sequence). V gave up 1 base and J gave up 5 bases; unmatched junction bases: 13. The CDR3 is 17 amino acids. The CDR3, as DNA: TGTGCCTGGAGTGCGCACCCGGCCGGGACAGGGGAGACTGAAGCTTTCTTT. Its protein is CAWSAHPAGTGETEAFF.

The rearrangement uses TRBV28 and TRBJ2-7, with 11 bases lining up with TRBD2. The V and J ends lost 3 bases and 1 base, in that order; junction bases with no gene match: 8. The CDR3 has 17 residues. Germline V gene sequence: CDR1 MDHEN, CDR2 SYDVKM. The CDR3 DNA follows: TGTGCCAGCAGTTTTCCCCAGACTAGCGGGATTTCCTACGAGCAGTACTTC. It encodes CASSFPQTSGISYEQYF.

The chain combines TRBV6-2 or TRBV6-3 with TRBJ2-5; weak D call: TRBD2 (6 bases). Per the germline V gene, CDR1 is MNHEY and CDR2 is SVGEGT. This CDR3 is 13 amino acids long. Trimming removed 10 bases from V and 2 bases from J, with 14 bases in between. This chain's CDR3 is CATNLAPQETQYF. CDR3 DNA sequence: TGTGCCACCAACCTAGCGCCTCAAGAGACCCAGTACTTC.

In the case of this clonotype: The germline gene is not matched at one end of the junction; a read error may be the cause. The V call is TRBV7-3, the J call TRBJ2-3, with TRBD2 matching 7 bases. The CDR3 is 15 amino acids. Looked up from germline, CDR1 is SGHTA and CDR2 is FQGTGA. The CDR3 nucleotides are TGCGCCAGCAGCTCAGGACTAGACGTCACAGATACGCAGTATTTT. Protein product: CASSSGLDVTDTQYF.

The chain carries TRBV7-9 and TRBJ1-2; unclear D gene. Trimming stripped 5 bases from V and 3 bases from J, with 10 bases between. The CDR3 spans 13 residues. Germline values: CDR1 SEHNR, CDR2 FQNEAQ (reference sequence). The CDR3 DNA reads as TGTGCCAGCAGCCCGGACGGAGACTATGGCTACACCTTC. It is translated as CASSPDGDYGYTF.

The chain links TRBV19 to TRBJ1-2; no firm D call. Trimming cost V 1 base and J 3 bases, with 9 bases left between them. This CDR3 is 14 amino acids long. The V gene's germline CDR1 is LNHDA and CDR2 SQIVND (reference sequence). The CDR3 nucleotides read TGTGCCAGTAGTATAGGGGGAACTTACTATGGCTACACCTTC. It codes for CASSIGGTYYGYTF.

V gene TRBV12-3 or TRBV12-4 combines with J gene TRBJ2-1, with D possibly matching TRBD1 (5 bases). V was shortened by 5 bases and J by 6 bases, with 17 bases between the two germline ends. CDR3 length equals 15 residues. DNA for the CDR3: TGTGCCAGCAGTCCACCCCGACCAGGGTTCAATGAGCAGTTCTTC. Its protein is CASSPPRPGFNEQFF.

The V and J genes are TRBV7-9 and TRBJ2-1; D is uncertain. Between the trimmed V and J ends, which lost 7 bases and 8 bases, there was a span of 12 bases. This CDR3 has 12 amino acids. CDR1 is SEHNR and CDR2 is FQNEAQ in the germline V gene (reference sequence). This CDR3 is CASTPGPDEQFF. The CDR3 DNA reads TGTGCCAGCACCCCTGGCCCGGATGAGCAGTTCTTC.

This clonotype was observed a single time. The rearrangement links TRBV18 to TRBJ1-1; unclear D gene. This CDR3 contains 12 residues. Germline CDR1 and CDR2: KGHSH and LQKENI. V was shortened by 4 bases and J by 5 bases, with 8 bases between the two germline ends. The CDR3 loop is CASSLRWTEAFF. CDR3 sequence (DNA): TGTGCCAGCTCACTACGATGGACTGAAGCTTTCTTT.

V is TRBV19 and J is TRBJ2-3, with 7 nucleotides matching TRBD2. Germline CDR1 is LNHDA and CDR2 is SQIVND (reference sequence). J was trimmed by 4 bases and V by 1 base; bases with no gene match: 5. The CDR3 is 15 residues long. The CDR3 DNA is TGTGCCAGTAGTATAGGAGCGGGAAACGCAGATACGCAGTATTTT. Protein product: CASSIGAGNADTQYF.

The chain combines TRBV28 with TRBJ2-2; D not resolved. V was trimmed by 2 bases and J by 2 bases, leaving 12 bases between them. CDR1 is MDHEN, CDR2 SYDVKM, per germline. This CDR3 region has 16 residues. CDR3: CASSLPRARNTGELFF. CDR3 coding DNA: TGTGCCAGCAGTTTACCAAGGGCGAGAAACACCGGGGAGCTGTTTTTT.

With respect to this clonotype: One junction end does not reproduce the germline sequence, and a read error may be involved. The rearrangement joins TRBV7-2 to TRBJ2-3; 7 bases line up with TRBD2. The germline gives CDR1 SGHTA, CDR2 FQGNSA. This CDR3 contains 15 residues. In DNA, the CDR3 is TGTGCCAGCAGCTCCCGGGACTACAGTACAGATACGCAATATTTT. This translates into CASSSRDYSTDTQYF.